The next 31 T cell receptor beta chains were all read from a single sample in a study of blood T cell repertoires in COVID-19. Profiled with immunoSEQ multiplex PCR; TCRdb holds only in-frame clones, not every one. This sample has roughly 330,000 clones, with over 70% found just once. The sample was peripheral blood. All receptors come from a woman between 50 and 59 years old with acute or convalescent COVID-19.

V and J are TRBV7-9 and TRBJ1-6; D is undetermined. Germline V gene lookup returns CDR1 SEHNR and CDR2 FQNEAQ (reference sequence). The CDR3 spans 17 residues. Trimming removed 4 bases from V and 4 bases from J, with 17 bases in between. The CDR3 coding sequence is TGTGCCAGCAGCTCCCTCCCACAGACACAATATAATTCACCCCTCCACTTT. This codes for CASSSLPQTQYNSPLHF.

The chain couples TRBV5-6 to TRBJ1-3; D is perhaps TRBD1 (5 bases). V lost 0 bases and J 4 bases, leaving 11 bases between the germline ends. Germline V CDR1 and CDR2: SGHDT, YYEEEE. This CDR3 region has 15 residues. The CDR3 spells CASSLDRNEGNTIYF. The CDR3 region has the DNA TGTGCCAGCAGCTTGGACAGGAACGAGGGAAACACCATATATTTT.

This chain links TRBV7-2 with TRBJ1-2; TRBD1 might be the D (6 bases). V was shortened by 5 bases and J by 3 bases, with 13 bases between the two germline ends. The germline V gene has CDR1 SGHTA and CDR2 FQGNSA. The CDR3 covers 14 residues. The CDR3 loop is CASSEPGQHYGYTF. In nucleotides, the CDR3 is TGTGCCAGCAGCGAGCCGGGACAACACTATGGCTACACCTTC. The whole variable domain, remainder taken from reference TRBV7-2 and TRBJ1-2, is GAGVSQSPSNKVTEKGKDVELRCDPISGHTALYWYRQSLGQGLEFLIYFQGNSAPDKSGLPSDRFSAERTGGSVSTLTIQRTQQEDSAVYLCASSEPGQHYGYTFGSGTRLTVV.

The chain joins TRBV7-9 to TRBJ2-7; the match to TRBD2 covers 13 bases. Germline V gives CDR1 SEHNR, CDR2 FQNEAQ (reference sequence). The V gene end was trimmed by 6 bases and the J gene end by 4 bases; junction bases not matched to a gene: 3. This CDR3 has 14 residues. The CDR3 DNA is TGTGCCAGCAGTAGGACTAGCGGGAGTTACGAGCAGTACTTC. Amino acids: CASSRTSGSYEQYF. Full variable domain (missing parts from reference TRBV7-9 and TRBJ2-7): DTGVSQNPRHKITKRGQNVTFRCDPISEHNRLYWYRQTLGQGPEFLTYFQNEAQLEKSRLLSDRFSAERPKGSFSTLEIQRTEQGDSAMYLCASSRTSGSYEQYFGPGTRLTVT.

The chain has TRBV2 and TRBJ1-4; 7 nucleotides agree with TRBD1. J was trimmed by 1 base and V by 7 bases; bases with no gene match: 9. The length of the CDR3 is 16 residues. Per the germline V gene, CDR1 is SNHLY and CDR2 is FYNNEI. This CDR3 reads CASIPTGRLTNEKLFF. DNA of the CDR3: TGTGCCAGCATACCGACAGGGCGCCTAACTAATGAAAAACTGTTTTTT.

The chain links TRBV7-3 to TRBJ2-7; TRBD1 aligns across 9 bases. V lost 0 bases to trimming and J lost 5 bases; unmatched junction nucleotides: 5. The CDR3 has 15 residues. Germline V CDR1 and CDR2: SGHTA, FQGTGA. CDR3 DNA: TGTGCCAGCAGCTTAACTGGGACAGGGAGGGACGAGCAGTACTTC. Protein sequence: CASSLTGTGRDEQYF.

The gene calls are TRBV19 and TRBJ2-3; 9 bases map to TRBD1. The CDR3 sequence is 15 residues long. J gave up 2 bases and V 10 bases, and 10 bases lay outside the gene matches. Germline V gene lookup returns CDR1 LNHDA and CDR2 SQIVND (reference sequence). The CDR3 here is CATEPRQGVTDTQYF. CDR3 nucleotide sequence: TGTGCCACCGAACCACGACAGGGGGTCACAGATACGCAGTATTTT.

This clone was picked up many times. V is TRBV2 and J is TRBJ2-1, with 14 bases fitting TRBD2. The CDR3 runs to 15 residues. CDR1 is SNHLY, CDR2 FYNNEI, per germline. Trimming took 6 bases from V and 6 from J; bases not matched to a gene: 4. Here the CDR3 reads CASRGTSGSGNEQFF. The CDR3 DNA follows: TGTGCCAGCAGGGGGACTAGCGGGAGTGGCAATGAGCAGTTCTTC.

The rearrangement joins TRBV5-1 to TRBJ1-1, with D possibly TRBD1 on 6 matching bases. The V gene's germline CDR1 is SGHRS and CDR2 YFSETQ. The ends were cut back, 4 bases at V and 1 base at J, with 8 bases in the middle. The CDR3 is made up of 13 amino acids. The CDR3 region is CASSGGQNTEAFF. DNA for the CDR3: TGCGCCAGCAGCGGGGGACAGAACACTGAAGCTTTCTTT.

This clone was observed at least ten times. The chain employs TRBV7-3 and TRBJ2-3; 8 bases are shared with TRBD2. The ends lost 5 bases at V and 1 base at J; junction bases unmatched: 2. There are 14 residues in the CDR3. Germline CDR1 is SGHTA and CDR2 is FQGTGA. CDR3 region: CASSPGGGTDTQYF. In nucleotides, the CDR3 is TGTGCCAGCAGCCCGGGAGGGGGCACAGATACGCAGTATTTT.

This clone was detected once. V and J are TRBV18 and TRBJ2-6, with TRBD1 matching over 9 bases. The CDR3 runs 16 residues. Germline values: CDR1 KGHSH, CDR2 LQKENI. J was trimmed by 4 bases and V by 2 bases; bases with no gene match: 3. The DNA for the CDR3 is TGTGCCAGCTCACCAGGGACAGGGCAAGGGGCCAACGTCCTGACTTTC. This gives the protein CASSPGTGQGANVLTF.

This chain connects TRBV7-9 to TRBJ2-7; 7 bases align to TRBD1. V gave up 5 bases and J gave up 4 bases; unmatched junction bases: 8. The germline V gene has CDR1 SEHNR and CDR2 FQNEAQ (reference sequence). CDR3 length: 14 residues. CDR3 DNA sequence: TGTGCCAGCAGCCCAGGACAGGTGGAGTACGAGCAGTACTTC. It yields the protein CASSPGQVEYEQYF.

This clone was seen a few times. V and J are TRBV9 and TRBJ1-3; tentative D call: TRBD1 (6 bases). V lost 1 base and J lost 1, with 27 bases in between. CDR1 SGDLS and CDR2 YYNGEE come from the germline V gene. This CDR3 is 21 amino acids long. CDR3 bases: TGTGCCAGCAGCGTAAGCCTTGCGGGGGCTGCCACAGACCTTTCTGGAAACACCATATATTTT. Protein sequence: CASSVSLAGAATDLSGNTIYF.

J is TRBJ1-2 and V is TRBV6-5; perhaps TRBD1 as D (6 bases). This CDR3 is 13 amino acids long. The V and J ends lost 8 bases and 4 bases respectively, with 14 bases between them. CDR1 and CDR2 from the germline V gene are MNHEY and SVGAGI. CDR3 DNA: TGTGCCAGCCGGCCGACAGGAAGCTATGGCTACACCTTC. Translated: CASRPTGSYGYTF.

This rearrangement joins TRBV24-1 to TRBJ1-2; perhaps TRBD1 as D (6 bases). This CDR3 comprises 12 residues. Germline assignment: CDR1 KGHDR and CDR2 SFDVKD. Trimming cost V 2 bases and J 9 bases, with 9 bases left between them. The CDR3 loop is CATSDSGERYTF. The CDR3 nucleotides are TGTGCCACCAGTGATTCAGGGGAACGCTACACCTTC.

The gene calls are TRBV5-1 and TRBJ2-5; perhaps TRBD2 as D (6 bases). Trimming stripped 4 bases from V and 7 bases from J, with 20 bases between. The germline V gene has CDR1 SGHRS and CDR2 YFSETQ. CDR3 length equals 15 residues. The CDR3 nucleotides are TGCGCCAGCAGCGGGGACTCCCCGTCAAGGGGGACCCAGTACTTC. Translation gives CASSGDSPSRGTQYF.

The rearrangement uses TRBV7-9 and TRBJ2-7, with D possibly TRBD1 on 6 matching bases. In germline, CDR1 is SEHNR, CDR2 FQNEAQ (reference sequence). CDR3 size: 14 residues. V was clipped by 7 bases and J by 5 bases, with 18 bases between them. CDR3 sequence (DNA): TGTGCCAGCACCGACGGAACAGGGACCCACGAGCAGTACTTC. This sequence encodes CASTDGTGTHEQYF. Full variable domain (missing parts from reference TRBV7-9 and TRBJ2-7): DTGVSQNPRHKITKRGQNVTFRCDPISEHNRLYWYRQTLGQGPEFLTYFQNEAQLEKSRLLSDRFSAERPKGSFSTLEIQRTEQGDSAMYLCASTDGTGTHEQYFGPGTRLTVT.

V usage is TRBV7-7 and J usage is TRBJ2-5; unclear D gene. Trimming removed 3 bases at V and 0 bases at J, with 8 bases between. Germline CDR1 and CDR2: SSHAT and FNYEAQ (reference sequence). The CDR3 is 14 residues long. The chain's CDR3 is CASSLRLNQETQYF. Here the CDR3 DNA reads TGTGCCAGCAGCTTGCGCCTAAACCAAGAGACCCAGTACTTC.

This chain joins TRBV7-9 and TRBJ1-2; 7 bases are shared with TRBD1. The CDR3 contains 11 residues. The ends lost 4 bases at V and 10 bases at J; junction bases unmatched: 3. Germline lookup yields CDR1 SEHNR and CDR2 FQNEAQ (reference sequence). CDR3: CASSSTGDYTF. The CDR3 coding sequence is TGTGCCAGCAGCTCCACAGGGGACTACACCTTC.

V usage is TRBV5-1 and J usage is TRBJ1-1; D remains ambiguous. Trimming took off 4 bases at V and 4 bases at J, with 14 bases between the two ends. The CDR3 runs to 14 residues. Germline CDR1 SGHRS, CDR2 YFSETQ. DNA for the CDR3: TGCGCCAGCAGCAAAGATTCAGGTTCCACTGAAGCTTTCTTT. Amino acid sequence: CASSKDSGSTEAFF.

This clone appeared once. The chain recombines TRBV18 with TRBJ2-3, with D hard to call. This CDR3 spans 15 amino acids. Germline CDR1 and CDR2: KGHSH and LQKENI. V dropped 3 bases and J dropped 0 bases, with 10 bases sitting between them. CDR3 sequence (DNA): TGTGCCAGCTCACCGAACATGCCTAGCACAGATACGCAGTATTTT. This gives the protein CASSPNMPSTDTQYF. Filled out from reference TRBV18 and TRBJ2-3, the complete variable domain reads NAGVMQNPRHLVRRRGQEARLRCSPMKGHSHVYWYRQLPEEGLKFMVYLQKENIIDESGMPKERFSAEFPKEGPSILRIQQVVRGDSAAYFCASSPNMPSTDTQYFGPGTRLTVL.

The gene calls are TRBV6-5 and TRBJ2-3; tentatively, D is TRBD2 (5 bases). CDR3 length: 13 residues. Germline loops: CDR1 MNHEY, CDR2 SVGAGI. V lost 0 bases and J lost 5, with 6 bases in between. CDR3 loop: CASSYSLEDTQYF. The CDR3 DNA reads TGTGCCAGCAGTTACTCACTAGAAGATACGCAGTATTTT.

This clone was seen a few times. This rearrangement joins TRBV29-1 to TRBJ2-5; TRBD2 agrees at 8 bases. This CDR3 is built from 14 residues. Germline trimming cut 2 bases from V and 3 bases from J; bases unmatched to any gene: 5. CDR1 SQVTM and CDR2 ANQGSEA come from the germline V gene. CDR3 loop: CSVESGRVKETQYF. CDR3 bases: TGCAGCGTTGAAAGCGGGAGAGTTAAAGAGACCCAGTACTTC.

This clone was recorded a few times. The V and J genes are TRBV30 and TRBJ1-4, with 11 positions matching TRBD1. CDR1 is GTSNPN and CDR2 is SVGIG in the germline V gene (reference sequence). The trim removed 4 bases at V and 10 bases at J, leaving 11 bases unmatched. The CDR3 consists of 15 residues. This chain's CDR3 is CAWNPPGQGGRKLFF. DNA for the CDR3: TGTGCCTGGAATCCTCCGGGACAGGGGGGACGAAAACTGTTTTTT. Full variable domain (remainder filled in from reference TRBV30 and TRBJ1-4): SQTIHQWPATLVQPVGSPLSLECTVEGTSNPNLYWYRQAAGRGLQLLFYSVGIGQISSEVPQNLSASRPQDRQFILSSKKLLLSDSGFYLCAWNPPGQGGRKLFFGSGTQLSVL.

This sequence joins TRBV28 and TRBJ1-6; D gene ambiguous. The germline V gene has CDR1 MDHEN and CDR2 SYDVKM. This CDR3 region has 16 residues. V was trimmed by 4 bases and J by 8 bases, leaving 18 bases between them. CDR3 nucleotide sequence: TGTGCCAGCAGTTCACCGGGTCTCGGGAAGGATTCACCCCTCCACTTT. Protein sequence: CASSSPGLGKDSPLHF. The full variable domain, rest sourced from reference TRBV28 and TRBJ1-6, is DVKVTQSSRYLVKRTGEKVFLECVQDMDHENMFWYRQDPGLGLRLIYFSYDVKMKEKGDIPEGYSVSREKKERFSLILESASTNQTSMYLCASSSPGLGKDSPLHFGNGTRLTVT.

The rearrangement joins TRBV18 to TRBJ2-1; a weak D match, TRBD1 (7 bases). The CDR3 has 16 residues. Trimming took 2 bases from V and 4 from J, leaving 15 bases between them. Germline V gene data show CDR1 as KGHSH and CDR2 as LQKENI. As DNA, the CDR3 is TGTGCCAGCTCACCAAAGGGGGGACAGAATTACAATGAGCAGTTCTTC. Protein sequence: CASSPKGGQNYNEQFF.

This chain uses TRBV29-1 with TRBJ1-2, with D possibly being TRBD1 (6 bases). The CDR3 length is 15 residues. Deletions cut 4 bases from V and 4 bases from J, with 19 bases between. Germline V gene lookup returns CDR1 SQVTM and CDR2 ANQGSEA. Here the CDR3 DNA reads TGCAGCGTTGTAGGGCCAGGGGCTTCCTCCTATGGCTACACCTTC. Translation: CSVVGPGASSYGYTF.

The V call is TRBV9, the J call TRBJ1-2; 11 nucleotides line up with TRBD1. V gave up 3 bases and J gave up 8 bases; unmatched junction bases: 9. Germline CDR1 is SGDLS and CDR2 is YYNGEE. The length of the CDR3 is 15 residues. The CDR3, as DNA: TGTGCCAGCAGCGCCCCCGGGACAGGGGGTAAGGGCTACACCTTC. This translates into CASSAPGTGGKGYTF. The full variable domain, with the rest looked up from reference TRBV9 and TRBJ1-2, is DSGVTQTPKHLITATGQRVTLRCSPRSGDLSVYWYQQSLDQGLQFLIQYYNGEERAKGNILERFSAQQFPDLHSELNLSSLELGDSALYFCASSAPGTGGKGYTFGSGTRLTVV.

The rearrangement links TRBV14 to TRBJ2-5; 8 bases line up with TRBD1. This CDR3 has 17 amino acids. Unmatched junction bases numbered 14, after V lost 3 bases and J lost 5 bases. CDR1 is SGHDN and CDR2 is FVKESK in the germline V gene. Here the CDR3 reads CASSHWDRSTSGETQYF. The CDR3 DNA reads as TGTGCCAGCAGCCACTGGGACAGGTCGACTTCTGGGGAGACCCAGTACTTC.

V gene TRBV3-1 (or the pseudogene TRBV3-2) combines with J gene TRBJ2-7; 9 bases align to TRBD1. CDR3 length: 13 residues. CDR1 LGHDT and CDR2 YNNKEL come from the germline V gene (reference sequence). V was clipped by 4 bases and J by 5 bases; unmatched bases: 3. The chain's CDR3 is CASSPWDRDEQYF. CDR3 nucleotide sequence: TGTGCCAGCAGCCCATGGGACAGGGACGAGCAGTACTTC.

A single count supports this clone. J is TRBJ2-3 and V is TRBV9, with 9 bases aligning to TRBD2. The CDR3 runs to 15 residues. J gave up 4 bases and V 4 bases, and 7 bases lay outside the gene matches. Germline V gives CDR1 SGDLS, CDR2 YYNGEE. CDR3 nucleotides: TGTGCCAGCAGCCGTAGCGGGAGCTTCGCAGATACGCAGTATTTT. It translates to CASSRSGSFADTQYF.